Presented here are 7 T cell receptor beta chains from one specimen sequenced in a study of T cells expressing NK-cell markers (TCRdb year 2020). Receptor libraries were prepared by 5' RACE. The listed sequencing device is Illumina HiSeq 2000. TCRdb reprocessed the reads and provides one entry for every CDR3 protein sequence; no DNA is given. The sample's records list approximately 380,000 distinct CDR3 sequences. Under 6.5% of the sample goes to the ten largest clones. The specimen was blood T cells: a sorted CD56 or NKG2C T cell subset, CD4+ or CD8+ T cells, or bulk PBMC T cells (not recorded which). All receptors come from a man aged 18-69 years in good health.

The V call is TRBV18, the J call TRBJ2-1. CDR1 and CDR2 (germline): KGHSH, LQKENI. The CDR3 length is 14 residues. This CDR3 is CASSPQDSSNEQFF.

The chain is built from TRBV6-1 and TRBJ2-7; absent DNA, TCRdb's TRBD2 call cannot be checked. Germline CDR1 is MNHNS and CDR2 is SASEGT. There are 17 residues in the CDR3. The CDR3 spells CASSEASGWKLFYEQYF.

This rearrangement joins TRBV28 to TRBJ2-3; the D call from TCRdb, TRBD2, cannot be confirmed without DNA. The CDR3 contains 14 residues. The germline CDR1 and CDR2 sequences are MDHEN and SYDVKM. The CDR3 region is CASRSSGGTDTQYF.

This sequence joins TRBV29-1 and TRBJ2-5; TCRdb's D gene call, TRBD2, goes unchecked for lack of DNA. Germline values: CDR1 SQVTM, CDR2 ANQGSEA. The CDR3 is made up of 14 amino acids. The CDR3 protein is CSVSGTSYGETQYF.

The chain employs TRBV12-3 or TRBV12-4 and TRBJ2-1; the TCRdb call, TRBD1, lacks DNA for checking. This CDR3 has 16 residues. Here the CDR3 reads CASNKDRTGGYNEQFF.

The rearrangement uses TRBV7-9 and TRBJ1-1; no DNA is available, so the TRBD1 call from TCRdb remains unchecked. The CDR3 is 12 residues long. Germline V CDR1 and CDR2: SEHNR, FQNEAQ (reference sequence). The CDR3 reads CASSRGELEAFF. The whole variable domain, remainder taken from reference TRBV7-9 and TRBJ1-1, is DTGVSQNPRHKITKRGQNVTFRCDPISEHNRLYWYRQTLGQGPEFLTYFQNEAQLEKSRLLSDRFSAERPKGSFSTLEIQRTEQGDSAMYLCASSRGELEAFFGQGTRLTVV.

The chain employs TRBV7-2 and TRBJ2-3; the TRBD2 assignment by TCRdb is unverifiable without DNA. CDR3 length equals 16 residues. Germline assignment: CDR1 SGHTA and CDR2 FQGNSA. CDR3 protein: CASSLRLAGGIDTQYF.